What follows are 24 T cell receptor beta chains derived from one specimen sequenced in a study of CD8+CD57+ T cells in acquired aplastic anemia. The study profiled TCR beta VDJ and CDR3 using genomic DNA as template. TCRdb fed the reads into MiXCR, producing one record per CDR3 protein. Of roughly 180,000 distinct CDR3 sequences listed, approximately 48% are singletons. An expansion of CD8+CD57+ cells by flow cytometry had been shown in patients chosen for sequencing. Sequenced input: sorted CD4+, CD8+, or CD8+CD57+ T cells (not recorded which) from PBMCs. The receptors were sampled from a human donor with aplastic anemia.

This clonotype was found a few times. V is TRBV15 and J is TRBJ1-1; D is unclear. V shed 8 bases and J shed 4 bases, with 17 bases lying between them. This CDR3 contains 14 residues. Per germline, CDR1 LNHNV and CDR2 YYDKDF (reference sequence). The CDR3 is CATGERGKSTEAFF. The CDR3 DNA sequence: TGTGCCACCGGGGAGCGAGGGAAGAGCACTGAAGCTTTCTTT.

This clonotype was counted only a few times. This chain uses TRBV18 with TRBJ1-2; D unresolved. Germline-derived CDR1 and CDR2 are KGHSH and LQKENI. CDR3 length: 14 residues. Trimming took 3 bases from V and 0 from J, leaving 8 bases between them. CDR3 sequence reads: CASSPASTNYGYTF. DNA for the CDR3: TGTGCCAGCTCACCGGCCAGCACTAACTATGGCTACACCTTC.

The gene calls are TRBV19 and TRBJ2-7, with 7 bases fitting TRBD2. CDR1 is LNHDA and CDR2 is SQIVND in the germline V gene (reference sequence). V gave up 7 bases and J gave up 5 bases; unmatched junction bases: 8. CDR3 length: 13 amino acids. The DNA for the CDR3 is TGTGCCAGTAATATGGGAGGGAAGCACGAGCAGTACTTC. This gives the protein CASNMGGKHEQYF.

A single count supports this clonotype. This chain joins TRBV25-1 and TRBJ2-7; D may match TRBD1 or TRBD2 (7 bases each). The germline V gene encodes CDR1 MGHDK and CDR2 SYGVNS. Trimming pared 3 bases from V and 4 bases from J, leaving 13 bases between. This CDR3 has 14 amino acids. The chain's CDR3 is CASSETGRAYEQYF. The CDR3 nucleotides read TGTGCCAGCAGTGAGACAGGGAGGGCGTACGAGCAGTACTTC.

This clonotype was observed a handful of times. One base away lies a much larger clone, so this may be a sequencing read error. The chain combines TRBV6-1 with TRBJ2-7, with 8 bases lining up with TRBD1. The V gene's germline CDR1 is MNHNS and CDR2 SASEGT. CDR3 length equals 15 residues. The CDR3: CASSEGQGIFYEQHF. In DNA, the CDR3 is TGTGCCAGCAGTGAAGGACAGGGGATATTCTACGAGCAGCACTTC.

The genes are TRBV10-3 and TRBJ1-1; the D gene is possibly TRBD1 (6 bases). Trimming left V 3 bases short and J 5 bases short, with 13 bases between. CDR1 and CDR2 (germline): ENHRY, SYGVKD. CDR3 length equals 14 residues. This CDR3 is CAISEQGVSTEAFF. DNA of the CDR3: TGTGCCATCAGTGAACAGGGAGTGAGTACTGAAGCTTTCTTT.

Ten or more counts support this clonotype. This chain uses TRBV6-1 with TRBJ1-1, with TRBD1 identical over 11 bases. V trimming: 5 bases; J trimming: 4 bases; junction bases outside the gene matches: 6. From germline, CDR1 is MNHNS and CDR2 SASEGT. CDR3 length: 15 amino acids. The CDR3: CASSPEGTGGTEAFF. CDR3 coding DNA: TGTGCCAGCAGTCCAGAGGGGACAGGGGGCACTGAAGCTTTCTTT.

J is TRBJ2-2 and V is TRBV10-1; no reliable D call. Germline V CDR1 and CDR2: WNHNN, SYGVQD (reference sequence). The V end lost 5 bases, the J end lost 8 bases, and 12 bases lay between the germline ends. The CDR3 is made up of 13 amino acids. CDR3 amino acids: CASSYRAGGELFF. The DNA for the CDR3 is TGCGCCAGCAGTTATAGAGCAGGAGGGGAGCTGTTTTTT.

There are many counts of this clonotype. J is TRBJ2-1 and V is TRBV15; 11 nucleotides agree with TRBD2. The CDR3 is 17 amino acids. Germline trimming cut 1 base from V and 5 bases from J; bases unmatched to any gene: 7. Germline-derived CDR1 and CDR2 are LNHNV and YYDKDF (reference sequence). CDR3 coding DNA: TGTGCCACCAGCAGAGGGAGACTAGCGGGGACTGACAATGAGCAGTTCTTC. This sequence encodes CATSRGRLAGTDNEQFF.

There are a few counts of this clonotype. This chain joins TRBV10-3 and TRBJ1-2; 7 bases map to TRBD1. Germline assignment: CDR1 ENHRY and CDR2 SYGVKD. V lost 10 bases and J lost 0; bases outside the gene matches: 17. The length of the CDR3 is 17 residues. CDR3 amino acids: CASSHRDRGIANYGYTF. The CDR3 nucleotides are TGTGCCAGCAGCCACCGGGACAGAGGGATAGCTAACTATGGCTACACCTTC.

The chain employs TRBV6-4 and TRBJ2-3; TRBD2 might be the D (7 bases). Germline loops: CDR1 MRHNA, CDR2 SNTAGT. CDR3 length equals 15 residues. V lost 0 bases, J lost 2 bases, and 9 bases lay in between. The CDR3 DNA reads TGTGCCAGCAGTGACTCGGGGGGGGCCACAGATACGCAGTATTTT. Residues: CASSDSGGATDTQYF.

The rearrangement joins TRBV5-1 to TRBJ2-2; D is undetermined. V was trimmed by 6 bases and J by 7 bases, leaving 7 bases between them. The CDR3 contains 11 residues. The V gene's germline CDR1 is SGHRS and CDR2 YFSETQ. CDR3 nucleotides: TGCGCCAGCACCCTTGGCGGGGAGCTGTTTTTT. It codes for CASTLGGELFF.

There are many counts of this clonotype. This sequence joins TRBV7-6 and TRBJ2-2; D unclear. Germline V lookup: CDR1 SGHVS, CDR2 FNYEAQ. Trimming pared 3 bases from V and 2 bases from J, leaving 4 bases between. The CDR3 loop spans 13 amino acids. Here the CDR3 DNA reads TGTGCCAGCAGCTTTTTTAACACCGGGGAGCTGTTTTTT. Its protein is CASSFFNTGELFF.

The chain joins TRBV20-1 to TRBJ2-3; a possible D gene is TRBD2 (6 bases). Deletions cut 0 bases from V and 4 bases from J, with 11 bases between. Germline V gene lookup returns CDR1 DFQATT and CDR2 SNEGSKA (reference sequence). The CDR3 consists of 14 residues. The CDR3 DNA is TGCAGTGCTAGAGACGGGAGTGCCTCAGATACGCAGTATTTT. Translated, it gives CSARDGSASDTQYF.

The V gene is TRBV12-3 or TRBV12-4, the J gene TRBJ1-1, with a tentative D call TRBD1 (6 bases). The V end lost 4 bases, the J end lost 4 bases, and 22 bases lay between the germline ends. The CDR3 is 17 amino acids. CDR3 residues: CASSCRKGGRSGTEAFF. CDR3 bases: TGTGCCAGCAGTTGCCGAAAGGGGGGCAGGAGTGGCACTGAAGCTTTCTTT.

The chain has TRBV5-6 and TRBJ2-3, with D perhaps TRBD1 (5 bases). Germline values: CDR1 SGHDT, CDR2 YYEEEE. CDR3 length: 15 residues. Trimming took off 4 bases at V and 4 bases at J, with 16 bases between the two ends. CDR3 bases: TGTGCCAGCAGCGTAGATGGCAGGGTAGCAGATACGCAGTATTTT. It translates to CASSVDGRVADTQYF.

At least ten counts were recorded for this clonotype. The V call is TRBV20-1, the J call TRBJ1-5; 8 nucleotides match TRBD1. With V trimmed by 3 bases and J by 2 bases, 15 bases remained unmatched. The germline CDR1 and CDR2 sequences are DFQATT and SNEGSKA (reference sequence). This CDR3 spans 18 amino acids. The CDR3 spells CSASGQGARGIGNQPQHF. The CDR3 DNA reads as TGCAGTGCTAGTGGGCAGGGGGCGCGGGGAATTGGCAATCAGCCCCAGCATTTT.

This clonotype was picked up many times. The V call is TRBV5-1, the J call TRBJ2-3; tentative D call: TRBD2 (6 bases). Trimming pared 4 bases from V and 3 bases from J, leaving 15 bases between. The CDR3 contains 15 residues. Per germline, CDR1 SGHRS and CDR2 YFSETQ. Here the CDR3 DNA reads TGCGCCAGCAGCCTCGGGGGTCCCAATACAGATACGCAGTATTTT. Translating it yields CASSLGGPNTDTQYF.

This clonotype was observed many times. The chain is built from TRBV5-1 and TRBJ2-7; 7 nucleotides line up with TRBD2. V lost 3 bases to trimming and J lost 3 bases; unmatched junction nucleotides: 6. This CDR3 contains 14 residues. Germline V CDR1 and CDR2: SGHRS, YFSETQ. The CDR3 coding sequence is TGCGCCAGCAGCTCGGGACTACTAAACTACGAGCAGTACTTC. It encodes CASSSGLLNYEQYF.

This clonotype showed up many times. V and J are TRBV6-1 and TRBJ2-1, with a weak D call TRBD1 (6 bases). This CDR3 contains 14 residues. From germline, CDR1 is MNHNS and CDR2 SASEGT. V lost 5 bases and J lost 4, with 12 bases in between. The CDR3 coding sequence is TGTGCCAGCAGTACAGCCCAGGGGTACAATGAGCAGTTCTTC. This sequence encodes CASSTAQGYNEQFF.

Comment on this clonotype: At one of its ends the junction is not consistent with the germline gene, which may arise from a read error. The chain recombines TRBV30 with TRBJ1-4, with D perhaps matching TRBD1 (5 bases). CDR1 and CDR2 (germline): GTSNPN, SVGIG (reference sequence). The CDR3 covers 12 residues. For the CDR3, the DNA is TGTGCCTGGAAATCGCAATGGGGGGAAGAGGCTTTT. As protein: CAWKSQWGEEAF.

This clonotype appeared many times. The chain combines TRBV24-1 with TRBJ2-7; D might be TRBD2 (5 bases). Trimming removed 4 bases at V and 7 bases at J, with 13 bases between. The CDR3 length is 13 residues. Germline-derived CDR1 and CDR2 are KGHDR and SFDVKD. This CDR3 reads CATSDGEWREQYF. The CDR3 coding sequence is TGTGCCACCAGTGACGGGGAGTGGAGGGAGCAGTACTTC.

This clonotype has at least ten counts. The chain has TRBV9 and TRBJ2-7; the match to TRBD1 covers 10 bases. V lost 4 bases and J lost 4; bases outside the gene matches: 8. Germline V gene data show CDR1 as SGDLS and CDR2 as YYNGEE. CDR3 size: 15 residues. The CDR3 nucleotides read TGTGCCAGCAGCCGTGGGACAGGGGTAACGTACGAGCAGTACTTC. It specifies CASSRGTGVTYEQYF.

The table lists this clonotype with a few counts. The V call is TRBV4-1, the J call TRBJ2-1; TRBD2 matches at 15 bases. The CDR3 totals 17 residues. The V segment lost 0 bases and the J segment 9 bases; nucleotides outside the gene matches: 6. In germline, CDR1 is MGHRA, CDR2 YSYEKL. DNA for the CDR3: TGCGCCAGCAGCCAAGAACGGACTAGCGGGGGGGCGGGTGAGCAGTTCTTC. This sequence encodes CASSQERTSGGAGEQFF.